The T cell receptor beta chain under discussion was sequenced for a study of blood T cells in healthy people across ages. Study overall: About one barcoded beta molecule was captured per two T cells (by template switching).

Sample-barcoded 5' priming and a J-beta primer mix drove a second PCR of roughly 6 to 12 cycles. A 12-random-nucleotide template-switch adaptor tagged each cDNA molecule. A single record per CDR3 protein comes from TCRdb applying MiXCR to the 5' RACE reads. The table shows around 870,000 distinct CDR3 sequences, with around 30% occurring only once. General study results and limits: Diversity was higher, and naive CD4+ cells more numerous, in long-lived donors than in aged donors.

This CDR3 is 17 amino acids long. Per germline, CDR1 SEHNR and CDR2 FQNEAQ (reference sequence). Every donor gave about 9 milliliters of peripheral blood. This clonotype was seen once. Its antigen is not identified. With a much larger clone just one base away, this may be a read error. The sequenced sample consisted of blood. The chain couples TRBV7-9 to TRBJ2-5, with D unresolved. The J call may be wrong; the DNA end is better matched by TRBJ2-7. The TCR was taken from a woman at least 80 years old in good health. CDR3 nucleotides: TGTGCCGGCAGCCTCGATGTGGGATCACCTAATGCTTACGAGCAGTACTTC. As protein: CAGSLDVGSPNAYEQYF.